Listed below are T cell receptor beta chains from one sample, sequenced in a study of glioma-infiltrating T cells. Via MiXCR, TCRdb re-called the multiplex PCR reads, giving one row per CDR3 protein. The sample has tens of thousands of distinct CDR3 sequences; approximately 40% are singletons. Sequencing was carried out using glioma tissue, nonneoplastic brain tissue, or PBMCs (not recorded which). All receptors come from a human donor with low-grade glioma or glioblastoma, undergoing nonglioma brain surgery, or in good health (not recorded which). The CDR3 runs from the conserved cysteine through the conserved F or W. The order of the fields is clone size, V gene, J gene, D gene, CDR3 protein, CDR3 DNA. The D gene is left open where the match is weak. The size field is filled for only some rows; it gives once, few, many or a size class.

clone size: many; V gene: TRBV7-8; J gene: TRBJ2-7; D gene: NA; CDR3 protein: CASSFSQSSYEQYF; CDR3 DNA: TGTGCCAGCAGCTTCAGCCAAAGCTCCTACGAGCAGTACTTC
clone size: many; V gene: TRBV7-2; J gene: TRBJ2-3; D gene: NA; CDR3 protein: CASSLGTFLTDTQYF; CDR3 DNA: TGTGCCAGCAGCTTAGGGACTTTTCTCACAGATACGCAGTATTTT
clone size: NA; V gene: TRBV20-1; J gene: TRBJ2-1; D gene: TRBD2; CDR3 protein: CSALAGLGYEQFF; CDR3 DNA: TGCAGTGCTTTAGCGGGACTGGGCTATGAGCAGTTCTTC
clone size: many; V gene: TRBV28; J gene: TRBJ1-2; D gene: TRBD1; CDR3 protein: CASSFRGSGGKGYTF; CDR3 DNA: TGTGCCAGCAGTTTTCGCGGGTCAGGGGGTAAAGGCTACACCTTC
clone size: NA; V gene: TRBV7-9; J gene: TRBJ2-1; D gene: TRBD2; CDR3 protein: CASSSLAGGGERLF; CDR3 DNA: TGTGCCAGCAGCTCACTAGCGGGCGGGGGAGAGCGGCTCTTC
clone size: NA; V gene: TRBV15; J gene: TRBJ2-7; D gene: NA; CDR3 protein: CATSTGEKGTYEQYF; CDR3 DNA: TGTGCCACCAGCACCGGTGAAAAGGGGACGTACGAGCAGTACTTC
clone size: many; V gene: TRBV19; J gene: TRBJ1-2; D gene: TRBD1; CDR3 protein: CASSISGGTGGYTF; CDR3 DNA: TGTGCCAGTAGTATAAGTGGAGGGACAGGTGGCTACACCTTC
clone size: NA; V gene: TRBV20-1; J gene: TRBJ2-7; D gene: TRBD2; CDR3 protein: CSATKLAGGLYEQYF; CDR3 DNA: TGCAGTGCGACAAAACTAGCGGGGGGGCTTTACGAGCAGTACTTC
clone size: many; V gene: TRBV27; J gene: TRBJ1-4; D gene: TRBD1; CDR3 protein: CASSFLGQNEKLFF; CDR3 DNA: TGTGCCAGCAGTTTTTTGGGACAGAATGAAAAACTGTTTTTT
clone size: many; V gene: TRBV7-8; J gene: TRBJ2-3; D gene: NA; CDR3 protein: CASSLELRGDTQYF; CDR3 DNA: TGTGCCAGCAGCTTAGAGCTCCGGGGAGATACGCAGTATTTT
clone size: many; V gene: TRBV29-1; J gene: TRBJ2-1; D gene: TRBD2; CDR3 protein: CSTREDSYNEQFF; CDR3 DNA: TGCAGCACCCGGGAGGACTCCTACAATGAGCAGTTCTTC
clone size: NA; V gene: TRBV9; J gene: TRBJ2-7; D gene: NA; CDR3 protein: CASSAKHSVGNEQYF; CDR3 DNA: TGTGCCAGCAGCGCGAAGCACTCAGTCGGGAACGAGCAGTACTTC
clone size: many; V gene: TRBV6-2/TRBV6-3; J gene: TRBJ2-3; D gene: TRBD2; CDR3 protein: CASSYSRAGGDTQYF; CDR3 DNA: TGTGCCAGCAGTTACTCGAGAGCGGGAGGAGATACGCAGTATTTT
clone size: once; V gene: TRBV30; J gene: TRBJ2-7; D gene: TRBD1; CDR3 protein: CAWDGQAYEQYF; CDR3 DNA: TGTGCCTGGGATGGACAGGCCTACGAGCAGTACTTC
clone size: many; V gene: TRBV7-9; J gene: TRBJ2-1; D gene: TRBD2; CDR3 protein: CASSSSGRGDNEQFF; CDR3 DNA: TGTGCCAGCAGCTCCTCCGGGAGGGGCGACAATGAGCAGTTCTTC
clone size: medium-sized; V gene: TRBV7-9; J gene: TRBJ1-3; D gene: NA; CDR3 protein: CASSSGNTIYF; CDR3 DNA: TGTGCCAGCAGCTCCGGAAACACCATATATTTT
clone size: NA; V gene: TRBV6-1; J gene: TRBJ1-1; D gene: NA; CDR3 protein: CAISKRMNTEAFF; CDR3 DNA: TGTGCCATCAGCAAAAGGATGAACACTGAAGCTTTCTTT
clone size: many; V gene: TRBV27; J gene: TRBJ2-4; D gene: NA; CDR3 protein: CASSHKGVRNIQYF; CDR3 DNA: TGTGCCAGCAGTCACAAGGGGGTACGGAACATTCAGTACTTC
clone size: many; V gene: TRBV2; J gene: TRBJ2-1; D gene: TRBD1; CDR3 protein: CAGRGGVSYNEQFF; CDR3 DNA: TGTGCCGGTCGAGGGGGCGTATCCTACAATGAGCAGTTCTTC
clone size: NA; V gene: TRBV6-1; J gene: TRBJ2-5; D gene: NA; CDR3 protein: CAIGEREGETQYF; CDR3 DNA: TGTGCCATAGGGGAGAGGGAAGGGGAGACCCAGTACTTC
clone size: once; V gene: TRBV6-1; J gene: TRBJ2-5; D gene: NA; CDR3 protein: CASSEGLQETQYF; CDR3 DNA: TGTGCCAGCAGTGAGGGACTCCAAGAGACCCAGTACTTC
clone size: many; V gene: TRBV28; J gene: TRBJ1-1; D gene: NA; CDR3 protein: CASSFRLIAEAFF; CDR3 DNA: TGTGCCAGCAGTTTTAGGTTAATAGCTGAAGCTTTCTTT